Following are 22 T cell receptor beta chains from one sample sequenced in a study of T-cell memory formation after mild COVID-19. MiXCR, run by TCRdb on the 5' RACE reads, gives a single entry per CDR3 protein. This table holds roughly 200,000 distinct CDR3 sequences, around 9.5% found once. Source material: PBMCs or a T cell subset sorted from them (not recorded which). All receptors come from a man aged 18 to 29 who had mild COVID-19 (a few samples of this study predate the infection). Cell type and time point are not known.

In its sample, this clonotype was seen a few times. The chain joins TRBV4-1 to TRBJ1-4, with 7 nucleotides matching TRBD1. J lost 7 bases, V lost 0 bases, and 5 bases had no gene match. Germline assignment: CDR1 MGHRA and CDR2 YSYEKL. The CDR3 is 15 residues long. The CDR3 region has the DNA TGCGCCAGCAGCCAAGATTGGGCAGGGGGTGAAAAACTGTTTTTT. It yields the protein CASSQDWAGGEKLFF.

There are a few counts of this clonotype. V and J are TRBV5-1 and TRBJ2-1, with a weak D call TRBD2 (6 bases). Looked up from germline, CDR1 is SGHRS and CDR2 is YFSETQ. V was clipped by 3 bases and J by 5 bases, with 21 bases between them. The length of the CDR3 is 17 residues. The CDR3: CASSYAGSRNINNEQFF. The CDR3 nucleotides read TGCGCCAGCAGCTACGCCGGGAGCCGCAACATAAACAATGAGCAGTTCTTC.

This clonotype has only one observation. The chain links TRBV7-9 to TRBJ2-1; no firm D call. The CDR3 runs 15 residues. V gave up 5 bases and J gave up 0 bases, with 11 bases separating them. From germline, CDR1 is SEHNR and CDR2 FQNEAQ (reference sequence). The CDR3 DNA reads TGTGCCAGCAGCCCTTGGCGGAGCTCCTACAATGAGCAGTTCTTC. It is translated as CASSPWRSSYNEQFF.

The rearrangement uses TRBV10-3 and TRBJ2-1, with 9 bases lining up with TRBD1. The J segment lost 7 bases and the V segment lost 10 bases, leaving 5 bases of the junction unmatched. Germline CDR1 reads ENHRY; CDR2 reads SYGVKD. The CDR3 loop spans 12 amino acids. CDR3 sequence reads: CASDRGGNEQFF. Here the CDR3 DNA reads TGTGCCAGCGACAGGGGGGGGAATGAGCAGTTCTTC.

In this sample, this clonotype turned up many times. Germline and junction disagree at one end, which may indicate a read error. The chain is built from TRBV7-2 and TRBJ2-5, with TRBD2 identical over 8 bases. In germline, CDR1 is SGHTA, CDR2 FQGNSA. The CDR3 consists of 13 residues. CDR3: CASSLEVAGLPNF. The CDR3 region has the DNA TGTGCCAGCAGCTTGGAGGTAGCGGGGTTACCGAACTTC.

A few counts support this clonotype. The CDR3 spells CATSRGGGGQETQYF. CDR3 DNA: TGTGCCACCAGCAGGGGCGGGGGGGGCCAAGAGACCCAGTACTTC. The rearrangement links TRBV15 to TRBJ2-5; 9 positions match TRBD2. J lost 1 base, V lost 3 bases, and 3 bases had no gene match. CDR1 and CDR2 (germline): LNHNV, YYDKDF (reference sequence). CDR3 size: 15 residues.

In its sample, this clonotype was seen many times. The rearrangement links TRBV7-2 to TRBJ2-2, with TRBD2 matching 9 bases. This CDR3 has 15 residues. The junction had 5 bases not matched to a gene; V was cut back by 5 bases and J by 4 bases. Germline assignment: CDR1 SGHTA and CDR2 FQGNSA. CDR3: CASSPRGGPTGELFF. CDR3 nucleotide sequence: TGTGCCAGCAGCCCGCGGGGGGGCCCCACCGGGGAGCTGTTTTTT.

This clonotype showed up many times. The rearrangement links TRBV20-1 to TRBJ2-1; D is possibly TRBD1 or TRBD2 (5 bases each). V shed 5 bases and J shed 4 bases, with 18 bases lying between them. The CDR3 covers 15 residues. Per the germline V gene, CDR1 is DFQATT and CDR2 is SNEGSKA (reference sequence). CDR3 protein: CSASSGTLLYNEQFF. CDR3 sequence (DNA): TGCAGTGCTTCCTCCGGGACCCTCCTTTACAATGAGCAGTTCTTC.

The J gene is TRBJ1-1, the V gene TRBV18; D gene unclear. This CDR3 contains 15 residues. Trimming pared 2 bases from V and 3 bases from J, leaving 13 bases between. Germline V CDR1 and CDR2: KGHSH, LQKENI. The CDR3 spells CASSPYQATDTEAFF. The CDR3 nucleotides read TGTGCCAGCTCACCATACCAGGCGACGGACACTGAAGCTTTCTTT.

This clonotype has a handful of counts. The rearrangement links TRBV7-2 to TRBJ2-2; D is uncertain. Trimming pared 1 base from V and 7 bases from J, leaving 10 bases between. Germline-derived CDR1 and CDR2 are SGHTA and FQGNSA. The CDR3 extends over 14 amino acids. The CDR3 coding sequence is TGTGCCAGCAGCTTAGGTCTGAGGAACGGGGAGCTGTTTTTT. The encoded protein is CASSLGLRNGELFF.

The rearrangement uses TRBV2 and TRBJ2-2, with a weak D call TRBD1 (6 bases). The CDR3 is 15 amino acids. V dropped 4 bases and J dropped 5 bases, with 14 bases sitting between them. Germline-derived CDR1 and CDR2 are SNHLY and FYNNEI. The CDR3 bases are TGTGCCAGCAGTGGCAGGGGTTATCCTACCGGGGAGCTGTTTTTT. It codes for CASSGRGYPTGELFF.

This clonotype was counted many times. The rearrangement joins TRBV6-5 to TRBJ2-3; a possible D gene is TRBD2 (6 bases). There are 16 residues in the CDR3. Trimming removed 0 bases at V and 0 bases at J, with 10 bases between. Germline loops: CDR1 MNHEY, CDR2 SVGAGI. This CDR3 is CASSYSIRGSTDTQYF. The CDR3 nucleotides are TGTGCCAGCAGTTACTCGATTCGGGGGAGCACAGATACGCAGTATTTT.

This clonotype appeared a few times. The chain is built from TRBV4-3 and TRBJ2-2; maybe TRBD2 (5 bases). CDR1 and CDR2 (germline): LGHNA, YSLEER. This CDR3 contains 16 residues. The V end lost 4 bases, the J end lost 0 bases, and 12 bases lay between the germline ends. In DNA form, the CDR3 reads TGCGCCAGCAGCCTGGAGAGGGTAGCGAACACCGGGGAGCTGTTTTTT. Residues: CASSLERVANTGELFF.

This clonotype has only a few counts. The V and J genes are TRBV9 and TRBJ2-7; 8 bases map to TRBD1. The J segment lost 1 base and the V segment lost 6 bases, leaving 3 bases of the junction unmatched. Per the germline V gene, CDR1 is SGDLS and CDR2 is YYNGEE. CDR3 size: 13 residues. CDR3 nucleotides: TGTGCCAGCACTCGACAGGGGTCCTACGAGCAGTACTTC. The encoded protein is CASTRQGSYEQYF.

This clonotype was seen repeatedly, ten times or more. This chain links TRBV5-5 with TRBJ2-1; possible D gene TRBD2, 5 bases. The CDR3 length is 16 residues. Trimming shortened V by 1 base and J by 0 bases, and 11 bases separated the two germline ends. Germline-derived CDR1 and CDR2 are SGHKS and YYEKEE (reference sequence). The CDR3 is CASSLWVGSSYNEQFF. CDR3 nucleotides: TGTGCCAGCAGCTTGTGGGTAGGGAGCTCCTACAATGAGCAGTTCTTC.

The V and J genes are TRBV28 and TRBJ2-7, with 7 bases matching TRBD1. Trimming at V came to 5 bases and at J to 1 base, leaving 8 bases not matched to a gene. CDR3 length: 15 amino acids. Germline values: CDR1 MDHEN, CDR2 SYDVKM. CDR3 amino acids: CASSPSRQGSYEQYV. The DNA for the CDR3 is TGTGCCAGCAGTCCCTCAAGACAGGGTTCCTACGAGCAGTACGTC.

CDR3 DNA: TGTGCCAGCAGCCCCGGGTCGGCCTACAATGAGCAGTTCTTC. Protein: CASSPGSAYNEQFF. V gene TRBV6-2 or TRBV6-3 combines with J gene TRBJ2-1; D gene unclear. Germline loops: CDR1 MNHEY, CDR2 SVGEGT. This CDR3 is 14 amino acids long. The germline V and J ends were trimmed by 6 bases and 2 bases, with 11 bases remaining between them.

This clonotype was found once. CDR3 DNA sequence: TGCAGTGCCAAACAGGGGGCCACAGATACGCAGTATTTT. The encoded protein is CSAKQGATDTQYF. This chain uses TRBV20-1 with TRBJ2-3; TRBD1 matches 9 bases. Trimming took 6 bases from V and 2 from J; bases not matched to a gene: 3. CDR3 size: 13 residues. CDR1 is DFQATT, CDR2 SNEGSKA, per germline (reference sequence).

This sequence joins TRBV5-5 and TRBJ1-4; 10 nucleotides agree with TRBD1. Germline assignment: CDR1 SGHKS and CDR2 YYEKEE (reference sequence). The CDR3 runs 15 residues. V lost 1 base to trimming and J lost 9 bases; unmatched junction nucleotides: 6. Here the CDR3 DNA reads TGTGCCAGCAGCTTGACGGGACAGGGGTTTCAAAAACTGTTTTTT. Protein product: CASSLTGQGFQKLFF.

This clonotype appeared many times. The chain combines TRBV7-2 with TRBJ2-1, with 8 bases aligning to TRBD1. This CDR3 comprises 15 residues. V shed 4 bases and J 0 bases; nucleotides not matched to a gene: 2. In germline, CDR1 is SGHTA, CDR2 FQGNSA. CDR3 sequence (DNA): TGTGCCAGCAGCTCTGACAGGGGCTCCTACAATGAGCAGTTCTTC. This codes for CASSSDRGSYNEQFF.

This clonotype was seen more than once but under ten times. The CDR3 reads CASSHREGEGNTEAFF. The CDR3 DNA follows: TGTGCCAGCAGCCACAGGGAGGGTGAGGGAAACACTGAAGCTTTCTTT. J is TRBJ1-1 and V is TRBV7-2; tentative D call: TRBD1 (6 bases). Trimming took off 5 bases at V and 2 bases at J, with 18 bases between the two ends. Germline V gives CDR1 SGHTA, CDR2 FQGNSA. CDR3 length: 16 residues. The entire variable domain, with the rest obtained from reference TRBV7-2 and TRBJ1-1, is as follows: GAGVSQSPSNKVTEKGKDVELRCDPISGHTALYWYRQSLGQGLEFLIYFQGNSAPDKSGLPSDRFSAERTGGSVSTLTIQRTQQEDSAVYLCASSHREGEGNTEAFFGQGTRLTVV.

The chain is built from TRBV6-5 and TRBJ2-7, with 8 bases that match TRBD1. This CDR3 is 14 amino acids long. Germline V CDR1 and CDR2: MNHEY, SVGAGI. V trimming: 6 bases; J trimming: 1 base; junction bases outside the gene matches: 5. Written as DNA, the CDR3 is TGTGCCAGCAGCCACTGGGACAGGTCCTACGAGCAGTACGTC. Translated: CASSHWDRSYEQYV.